A selection of T cell receptor beta chains follows, all from one sample in a study of metastatic and nonmetastatic thyroid tumors. MiXCR re-clonotyped the PCR reads for TCRdb. The repertoire holds 35,000 to 45,000 clones, with about 3.3% as singletons. Sequencing used blood. All receptors derive from a female donor with papillary thyroid cancer or a benign thyroid nodule (not recorded which). Some clones in this sample may be carry-over from other donors' samples. Each CDR3 is given without its conserved first and last residue. Fields, in order: V gene, J gene, clone size, CDR3 protein. The listing skips clone size in some rows; elsewhere it reads once, few, many or a size class.

TRBV15	TRBJ1-2	many	ATSGWGLNYGYT
TRBV10-3	TRBJ1-2	few	AISGDRGIVNYGYT
TRBV2	TRBJ1-5	few	ASSARVQPQH
TRBV6-4	TRBJ2-1	few	ASSRLGTRDYNEQF
TRBV7-6	TRBJ2-1	many	ASSPGTSGYNEQF
TRBV5-4	TRBJ1-3	-	ASSLDTEYGNTIY
TRBV9	TRBJ1-2	-	ASSVESRRLGGRDGLSAYT
TRBV30	TRBJ1-2	many	AWSATRTGGSYGYT
TRBV20-1	TRBJ1-2	-	SASQSLSFGYT
TRBV2	TRBJ1-1	-	ASSEGQMNTEAF
TRBV28	TRBJ2-7	many	ASSPGQGRSYEQY
TRBV20-1	TRBJ2-1	many	SCGRGDNEQF
TRBV12-3/TRBV12-4	TRBJ2-2	few	ASSRSLELF
TRBV11-3	TRBJ2-3	medium-sized	ASSLVPGLGTQY
TRBV3-1	TRBJ2-5	few	ASSRGTSGPETQY
TRBV6-1	TRBJ2-1	many	ASTSEGYNEQF
TRBV20-1	TRBJ1-1	many	SARGTGIITEAF
TRBV24-1	TRBJ2-1	many	ATSDLALRVAGHPEQF
TRBV6-5	TRBJ2-1	few	ASSSGGWTPKF
TRBV19	TRBJ1-5	many	ASTEHVASNQPQH
TRBV6-2/TRBV6-3	TRBJ2-7	many	ASSSRQGAIYEQY
TRBV12-3/TRBV12-4	TRBJ2-7	few	ASSSSWASYEQY
TRBV20-1	TRBJ1-3	many	SARPRGSSGNTIY
TRBV6-1	TRBJ2-7	many	ASRAHGTRAEQY
TRBV9	TRBJ1-6	many	ASSEGIVDSPLH
TRBV9	TRBJ2-1	many	ASSVETSGSYNGQF
TRBV12-3/TRBV12-4	TRBJ1-5	many	ASSPAGSSNQPQH
TRBV20-1	TRBJ2-1	few	SASVGKPLGQF
TRBV7-2	TRBJ2-2	medium-sized	ASSFTARNTGELF
TRBV6-4	TRBJ2-1	many	ASKRRRTSGSSYNEQF
TRBV5-1	TRBJ1-4	few	ASSLDGRPNEKLF
TRBV2	TRBJ2-2	few	ASSLRGSSTGELF
TRBV27	TRBJ2-7	few	ASSLTLTGTGNEQY
TRBV27	TRBJ2-1	many	ASSNRDGNNEQF
TRBV24-1	TRBJ2-1	many	ATSDFRRNEQF
TRBV10-3	TRBJ1-4	many	AISQGINEKLF
TRBV6-2/TRBV6-3	TRBJ2-7	-	ASSTYYEQY
TRBV7-9	TRBJ1-2	many	ASSLATGHENGYT